The 2 T cell receptor beta chains given below trace back to one sample, sequenced in a study of cytomegalovirus exposure and HLA in healthy donors. PCR used 60 Vbeta primers and 13 Jbeta primers. TCRdb's copy holds only in-frame clones and misses some; the assay was immunoSEQ multiplex PCR. The data show about 130,000 clones, 83% seen once. Sequencing was done on a sample of PBMCs. The source is a girl aged 2 to 9 in good health and CMV-seronegative.

The chain recombines TRBV19 with TRBJ1-1; D uncertain. Germline V CDR1 and CDR2: LNHDA, SQIVND (reference sequence). V was trimmed by 8 bases and J by 0 bases, leaving 13 bases between them. The CDR3 loop spans 14 amino acids. The CDR3 is CASLRMGLNTEAFF. As DNA, the CDR3 is TGTGCCAGTCTCAGGATGGGCCTGAACACTGAAGCTTTCTTT.

The chain employs TRBV28 and TRBJ1-2; D perhaps matches TRBD1 (5 bases). The V gene lost 5 bases and the J gene lost 4 bases, with 11 bases spanning the gap. CDR3 length: 13 amino acids. The germline CDR1 and CDR2 sequences are MDHEN and SYDVKM. The CDR3: CASSIQAFYGYTF. DNA of the CDR3: TGTGCCAGCAGTATACAGGCATTCTATGGCTACACCTTC.